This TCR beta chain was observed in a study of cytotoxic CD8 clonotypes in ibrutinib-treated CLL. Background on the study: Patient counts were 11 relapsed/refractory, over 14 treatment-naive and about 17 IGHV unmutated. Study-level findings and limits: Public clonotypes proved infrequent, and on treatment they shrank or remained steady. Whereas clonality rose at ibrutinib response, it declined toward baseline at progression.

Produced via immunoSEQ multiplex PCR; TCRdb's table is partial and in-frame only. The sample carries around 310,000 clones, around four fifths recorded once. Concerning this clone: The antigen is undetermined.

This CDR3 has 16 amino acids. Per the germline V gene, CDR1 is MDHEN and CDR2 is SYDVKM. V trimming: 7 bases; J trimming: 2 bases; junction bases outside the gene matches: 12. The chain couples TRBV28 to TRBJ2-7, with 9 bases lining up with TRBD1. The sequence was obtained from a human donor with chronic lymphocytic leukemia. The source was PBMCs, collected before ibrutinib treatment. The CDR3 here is CASTPLGGQGPYEQYF. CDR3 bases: TGTGCCAGCACCCCTTTGGGGGGACAGGGACCCTACGAGCAGTACTTC.